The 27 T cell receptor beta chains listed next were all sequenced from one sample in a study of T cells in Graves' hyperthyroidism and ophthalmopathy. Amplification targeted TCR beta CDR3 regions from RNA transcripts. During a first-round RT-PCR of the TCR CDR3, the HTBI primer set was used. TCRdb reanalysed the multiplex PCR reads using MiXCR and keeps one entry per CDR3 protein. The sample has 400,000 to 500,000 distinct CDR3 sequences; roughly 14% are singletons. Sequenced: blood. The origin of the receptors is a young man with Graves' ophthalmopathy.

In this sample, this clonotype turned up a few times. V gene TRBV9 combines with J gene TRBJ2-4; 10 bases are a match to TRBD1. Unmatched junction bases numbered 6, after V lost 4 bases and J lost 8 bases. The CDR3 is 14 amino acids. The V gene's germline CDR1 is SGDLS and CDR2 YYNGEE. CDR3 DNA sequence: TGTGCCAGCAGCCCGAGGACAGGGGGAGACATTCAGTACTTC. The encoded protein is CASSPRTGGDIQYF.

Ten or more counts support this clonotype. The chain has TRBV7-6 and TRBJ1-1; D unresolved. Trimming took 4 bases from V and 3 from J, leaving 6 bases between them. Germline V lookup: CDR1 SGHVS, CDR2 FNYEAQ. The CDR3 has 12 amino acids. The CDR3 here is CASSSTYTEAFF. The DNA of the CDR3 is TGTGCCAGCAGCTCCACCTACACTGAAGCTTTCTTT.

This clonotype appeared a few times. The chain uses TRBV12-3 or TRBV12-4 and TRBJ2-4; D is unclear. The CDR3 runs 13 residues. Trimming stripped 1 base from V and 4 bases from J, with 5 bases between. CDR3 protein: CASSLGPKNIQYF. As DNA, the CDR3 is TGTGCCAGCAGTTTAGGGCCGAAAAACATTCAGTACTTC.

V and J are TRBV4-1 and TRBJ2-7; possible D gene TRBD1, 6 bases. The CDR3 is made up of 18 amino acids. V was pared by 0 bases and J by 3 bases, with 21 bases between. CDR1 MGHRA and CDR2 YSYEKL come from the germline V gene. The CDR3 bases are TGCGCCAGCAGCCAAGAAAATATTCTCAGGGGAAGAGGCTACGAGCAGTACTTC. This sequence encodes CASSQENILRGRGYEQYF.

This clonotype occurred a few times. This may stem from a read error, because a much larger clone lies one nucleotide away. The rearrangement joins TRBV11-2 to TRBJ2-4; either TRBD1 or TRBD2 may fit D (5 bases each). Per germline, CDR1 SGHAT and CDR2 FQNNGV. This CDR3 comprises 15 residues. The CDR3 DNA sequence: TGTGCCAGCAGCCAGGGACGGGGAGCCAAAAACATTCGGTACTTC. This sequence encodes CASSQGRGAKNIRYF.

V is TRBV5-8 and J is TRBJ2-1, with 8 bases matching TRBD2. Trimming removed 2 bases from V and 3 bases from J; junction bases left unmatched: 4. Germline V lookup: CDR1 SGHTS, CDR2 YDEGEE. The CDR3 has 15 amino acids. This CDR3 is CASSFWLAGYNEQFF. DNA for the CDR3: TGTGCCAGCAGCTTTTGGCTAGCGGGCTACAATGAGCAGTTCTTC.

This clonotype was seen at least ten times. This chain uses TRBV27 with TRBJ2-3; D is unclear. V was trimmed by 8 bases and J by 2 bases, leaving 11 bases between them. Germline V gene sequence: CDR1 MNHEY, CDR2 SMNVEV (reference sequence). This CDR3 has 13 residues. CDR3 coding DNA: TGTGCCAGCCGCCAGTTCCTCACAGATACGCAGTATTTT. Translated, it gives CASRQFLTDTQYF.

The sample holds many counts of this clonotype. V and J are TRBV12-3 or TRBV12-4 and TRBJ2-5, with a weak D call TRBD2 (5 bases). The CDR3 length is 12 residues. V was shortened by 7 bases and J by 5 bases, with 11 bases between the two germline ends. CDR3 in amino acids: CASTQLGETQYF. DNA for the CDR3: TGTGCCAGCACGCAACTAGGGGAGACCCAGTACTTC.

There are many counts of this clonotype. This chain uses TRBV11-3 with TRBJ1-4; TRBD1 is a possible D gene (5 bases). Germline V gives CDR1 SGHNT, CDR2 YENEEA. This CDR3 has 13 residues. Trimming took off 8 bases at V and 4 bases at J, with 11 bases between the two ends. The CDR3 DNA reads TGTGCCAGCCAGACAGCGGGTAATGAAAAACTGTTTTTT. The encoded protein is CASQTAGNEKLFF.

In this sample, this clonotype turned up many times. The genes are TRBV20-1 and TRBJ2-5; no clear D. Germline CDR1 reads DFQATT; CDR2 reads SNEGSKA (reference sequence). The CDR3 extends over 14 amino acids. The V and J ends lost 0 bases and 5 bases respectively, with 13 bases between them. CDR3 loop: CSARDGNHGETQYF. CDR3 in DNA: TGCAGTGCTAGAGATGGTAATCACGGGGAGACCCAGTACTTC.

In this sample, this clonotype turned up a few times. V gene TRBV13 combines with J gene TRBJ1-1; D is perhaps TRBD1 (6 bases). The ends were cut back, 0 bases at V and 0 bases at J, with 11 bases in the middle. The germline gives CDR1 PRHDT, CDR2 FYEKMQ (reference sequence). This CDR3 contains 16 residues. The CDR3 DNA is TGTGCCAGCAGCTTAGGTGTGGGACACCTGAACACTGAAGCTTTCTTT. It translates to CASSLGVGHLNTEAFF. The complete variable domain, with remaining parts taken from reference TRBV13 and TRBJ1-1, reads AAGVIQSPRHLIKEKRETATLKCYPIPRHDTVYWYQQGPGQDPQFLISFYEKMQSDKGSIPDRFSAQQFSDYHSELNMSSLELGDSALYFCASSLGVGHLNTEAFFGQGTRLTVV.

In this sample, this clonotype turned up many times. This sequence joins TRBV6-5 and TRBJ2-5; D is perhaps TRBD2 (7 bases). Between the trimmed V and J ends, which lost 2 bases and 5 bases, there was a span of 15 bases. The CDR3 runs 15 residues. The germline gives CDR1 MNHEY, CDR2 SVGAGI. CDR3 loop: CASSYGGGPWETQYF. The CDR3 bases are TGTGCCAGCAGTTACGGCGGGGGCCCCTGGGAGACCCAGTACTTC.

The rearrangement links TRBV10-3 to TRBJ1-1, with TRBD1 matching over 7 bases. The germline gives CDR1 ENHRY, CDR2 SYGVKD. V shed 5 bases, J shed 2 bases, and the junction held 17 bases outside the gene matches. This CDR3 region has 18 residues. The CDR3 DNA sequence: TGTGCCATCAGTCAGGGGCTTCGGACAGGCATGGATAACACTGAAGCTTTCTTT. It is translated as CAISQGLRTGMDNTEAFF.

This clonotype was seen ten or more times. Written as DNA, the CDR3 is TGCAGCGTTGGACGGGGGATGAACACTGAAGCTTTCTTT. Translated: CSVGRGMNTEAFF. The rearrangement joins TRBV29-1 to TRBJ1-1; tentatively, D is TRBD1 (5 bases). Trimming cost V 4 bases and J 0 bases, with 9 bases left between them. Germline CDR1 and CDR2: SQVTM and ANQGSEA. This CDR3 is built from 13 residues.

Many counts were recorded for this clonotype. The CDR3 spells CAWSGRASRETQYF. For the CDR3, the DNA is TGTGCCTGGAGTGGGAGGGCTTCACGAGAGACCCAGTACTTC. The chain couples TRBV30 to TRBJ2-5, with D tentatively TRBD2 (6 bases). The CDR3 is 14 residues long. Per germline, CDR1 GTSNPN and CDR2 SVGIG (reference sequence). Trimming removed 1 base at V and 4 bases at J, with 13 bases between.

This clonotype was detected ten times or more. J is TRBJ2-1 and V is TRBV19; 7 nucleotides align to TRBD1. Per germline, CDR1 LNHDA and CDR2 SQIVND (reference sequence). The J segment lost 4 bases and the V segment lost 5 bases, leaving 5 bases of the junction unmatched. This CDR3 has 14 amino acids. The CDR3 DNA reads TGTGCCAGTAGTCCGGGACAGATTTACAATGAGCAGTTCTTC. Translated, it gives CASSPGQIYNEQFF.

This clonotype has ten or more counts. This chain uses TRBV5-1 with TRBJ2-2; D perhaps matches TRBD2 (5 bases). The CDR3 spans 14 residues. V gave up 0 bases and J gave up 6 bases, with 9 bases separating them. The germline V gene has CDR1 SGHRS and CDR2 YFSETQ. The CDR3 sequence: CASSLEVASGELFF. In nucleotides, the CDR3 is TGCGCCAGCAGCTTGGAGGTAGCGTCCGGGGAGCTGTTTTTT. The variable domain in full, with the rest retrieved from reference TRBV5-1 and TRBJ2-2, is KAGVTQTPRYLIKTRGQQVTLSCSPISGHRSVSWYQQTPGQGLQFLFEYFSETQRNKGNFPGRFSGRQFSNSRSEMNVSTLELGDSALYLCASSLEVASGELFFGEGSRLTVL.

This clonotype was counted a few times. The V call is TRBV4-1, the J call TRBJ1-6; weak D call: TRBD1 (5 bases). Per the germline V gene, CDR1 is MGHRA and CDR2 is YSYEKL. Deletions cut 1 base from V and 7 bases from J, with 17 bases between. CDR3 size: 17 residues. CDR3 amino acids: CASSQGYSGTINSPLHF. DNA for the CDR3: TGCGCCAGCAGCCAAGGTTATTCAGGGACCATAAATTCACCCCTCCACTTT.

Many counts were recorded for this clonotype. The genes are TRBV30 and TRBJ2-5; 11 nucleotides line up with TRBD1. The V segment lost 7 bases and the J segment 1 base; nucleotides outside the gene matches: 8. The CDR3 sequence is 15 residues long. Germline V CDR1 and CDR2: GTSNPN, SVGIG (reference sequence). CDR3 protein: CALGQGGYRQETQYF. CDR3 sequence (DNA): TGTGCCTTGGGACAGGGGGGTTACCGCCAAGAGACCCAGTACTTC.

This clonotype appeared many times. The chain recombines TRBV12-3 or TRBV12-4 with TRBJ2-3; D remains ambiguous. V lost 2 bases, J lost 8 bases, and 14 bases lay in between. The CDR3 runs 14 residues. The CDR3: CASSLSVGLGTQYF. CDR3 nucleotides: TGTGCCAGCAGTTTATCGGTTGGGTTAGGTACGCAGTATTTT.

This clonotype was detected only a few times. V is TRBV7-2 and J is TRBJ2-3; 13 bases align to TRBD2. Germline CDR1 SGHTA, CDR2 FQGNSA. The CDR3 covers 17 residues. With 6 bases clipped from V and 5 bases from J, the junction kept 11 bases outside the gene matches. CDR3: CASSKTSGGAWGDTQYF. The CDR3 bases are TGTGCCAGCAGTAAAACTAGCGGGGGGGCCTGGGGAGATACGCAGTATTTT.

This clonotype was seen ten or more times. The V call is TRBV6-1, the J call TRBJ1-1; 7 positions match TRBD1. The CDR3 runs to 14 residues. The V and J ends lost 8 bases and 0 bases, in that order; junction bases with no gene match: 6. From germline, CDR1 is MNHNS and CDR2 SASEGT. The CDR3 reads CASLAGGLNTEAFF. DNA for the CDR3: TGTGCCAGCCTGGCAGGGGGGTTGAACACTGAAGCTTTCTTT.

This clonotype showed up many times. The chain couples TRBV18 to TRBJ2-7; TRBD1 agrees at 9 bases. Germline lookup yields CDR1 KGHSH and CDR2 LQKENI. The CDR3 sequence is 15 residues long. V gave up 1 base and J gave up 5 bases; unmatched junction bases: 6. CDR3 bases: TGTGCCAGCTCACCACGGACAGGGGAGGCCCACGAGCAGTACTTC. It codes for CASSPRTGEAHEQYF.

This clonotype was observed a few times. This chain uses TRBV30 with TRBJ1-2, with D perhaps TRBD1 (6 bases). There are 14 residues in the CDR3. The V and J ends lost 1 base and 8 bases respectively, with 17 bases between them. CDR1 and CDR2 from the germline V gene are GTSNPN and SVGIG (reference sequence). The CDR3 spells CAWSETIRGEGYTF. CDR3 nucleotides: TGTGCCTGGAGTGAGACAATCAGGGGCGAGGGCTACACCTTC.

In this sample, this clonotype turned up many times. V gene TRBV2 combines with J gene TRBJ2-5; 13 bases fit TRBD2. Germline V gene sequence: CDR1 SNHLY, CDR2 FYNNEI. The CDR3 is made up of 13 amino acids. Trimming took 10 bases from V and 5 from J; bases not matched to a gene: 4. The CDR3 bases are TGTGCCATAGGGACTAGCGGGATGGAGACCCAGTACTTC. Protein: CAIGTSGMETQYF.

CDR3 sequence reads: CASRRNLDTEAFF. Here the CDR3 DNA reads TGTGCCAGCAGGAGGAACTTGGACACTGAAGCTTTCTTT. This sequence joins TRBV12-3 or TRBV12-4 and TRBJ1-1, with unresolved D. This CDR3 is built from 13 residues. Trimming shortened V by 6 bases and J by 3 bases, and 11 bases separated the two germline ends.

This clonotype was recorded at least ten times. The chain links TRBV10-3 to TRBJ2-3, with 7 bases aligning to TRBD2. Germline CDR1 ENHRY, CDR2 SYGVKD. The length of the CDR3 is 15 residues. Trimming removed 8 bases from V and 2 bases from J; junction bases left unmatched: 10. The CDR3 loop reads CAIGKRGLDTDTQYF. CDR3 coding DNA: TGTGCCATCGGCAAGCGGGGACTCGACACAGATACGCAGTATTTT.